A single sample is the source of the 30 T cell receptor beta chains below, sequenced in a study of blood T cell repertoires in COVID-19. Measured with immunoSEQ multiplex PCR; TCRdb has only the in-frame clones, and not every one. This repertoire shows about 190,000 clones, around 80% found once; its top ten account for about 2.8%. Material for sequencing was peripheral blood. These receptors were obtained from a woman older than 75 with active or convalescent COVID-19.

The chain links TRBV6-6 to TRBJ1-1, with 8 bases identical to TRBD1. CDR1 is MNHNY, CDR2 SVGAGI, per germline (reference sequence). The trim removed 5 bases at V and 0 bases at J, leaving 11 bases unmatched. This CDR3 region has 17 residues. The CDR3 DNA is TGTGCCAGCAGTCAACTTAGCAGGGGGCGCGTGAACACTGAAGCTTTCTTT. It yields the protein CASSQLSRGRVNTEAFF.

This chain links TRBV29-1 with TRBJ1-5, with 8 positions matching TRBD1. The germline CDR1 and CDR2 sequences are SQVTM and ANQGSEA. The CDR3 extends over 15 amino acids. After removal of 3 bases from V and 4 bases from J, the junction contained 8 bases not matched to a gene. The CDR3: CSVDVSGTGNQPQHF. The CDR3 DNA reads as TGCAGCGTTGACGTCTCCGGGACAGGTAATCAGCCCCAGCATTTT.

J is TRBJ2-1 and V is TRBV9; 11 bases agree with TRBD2. The CDR3 length is 15 residues. The junction had 5 bases not matched to a gene; V was cut back by 3 bases and J by 6 bases. From germline, CDR1 is SGDLS and CDR2 YYNGEE. In nucleotides, the CDR3 is TGTGCCAGCAGCGCCACGGGACTAGCGGCCAATGAGCAGTTCTTC. This codes for CASSATGLAANEQFF. The full variable domain, rest sourced from reference TRBV9 and TRBJ2-1, is DSGVTQTPKHLITATGQRVTLRCSPRSGDLSVYWYQQSLDQGLQFLIQYYNGEERAKGNILERFSAQQFPDLHSELNLSSLELGDSALYFCASSATGLAANEQFFGPGTRLTVL.

The chain uses TRBV6-5 and TRBJ1-2; D not certain. Deletions cut 6 bases from V and 2 bases from J, with 10 bases between. The germline V gene has CDR1 MNHEY and CDR2 SVGAGI. The CDR3 sequence is 13 residues long. CDR3 in amino acids: CASRPQANYGYTF. Here the CDR3 DNA reads TGTGCCAGCAGACCGCAGGCAAACTATGGCTACACCTTC.

This rearrangement joins TRBV7-2 to TRBJ2-7, with TRBD1 as a possible D gene (5 bases). In germline, CDR1 is SGHTA, CDR2 FQGNSA. V was cut by 6 bases and J by 2 bases, with 14 bases left in between. The CDR3 extends over 14 amino acids. CDR3 in amino acids: CASRSLTEAYEQYF. The CDR3 DNA sequence: TGTGCCAGCAGATCTCTGACAGAAGCCTACGAGCAGTACTTC.

The chain links TRBV4-3 to TRBJ2-3; TRBD1 matches at 8 bases. This CDR3 spans 14 amino acids. The V gene's germline CDR1 is LGHNA and CDR2 YSLEER. Unmatched junction bases numbered 6, after V lost 6 bases and J lost 4 bases. In nucleotides, the CDR3 is TGCGCCAGCAGGAAGGCAGGGGGCTCAGATACGCAGTATTTT. It encodes CASRKAGGSDTQYF.

This clone has more than one count but fewer than ten. The CDR3 DNA sequence: TGTGCCAGTCATGGGGGACTGAACAATCAGCCCCAGCATTTT. Encoded protein: CASHGGLNNQPQHF. This chain links TRBV19 with TRBJ1-5; weak D call: TRBD1 (5 bases). The CDR3 totals 14 residues. The ends were cut back, 8 bases at V and 3 bases at J, with 14 bases in the middle. CDR1 LNHDA and CDR2 SQIVND come from the germline V gene (reference sequence).

This clone was picked up a small number of times. The chain combines TRBV18 with TRBJ1-2; D gene uncertain. Trimming took 5 bases from V and 1 from J, leaving 8 bases between them. CDR1 is KGHSH and CDR2 is LQKENI in the germline V gene. The CDR3 consists of 13 residues. The CDR3: CASSGGSNYGYTF. The CDR3 DNA reads as TGTGCCAGCTCAGGTGGGAGTAACTATGGCTACACCTTC.

This chain joins TRBV3-1 (or the pseudogene TRBV3-2) and TRBJ2-1; 11 bases match TRBD1. The CDR3 spans 19 residues. Germline CDR1 and CDR2: LGHDT and YNNKEL (reference sequence). V lost 2 bases and J lost 3; bases outside the gene matches: 12. The CDR3 DNA sequence: TGTGCCAGCAGCCAAAGGGGGACAGGGGGAGGAGTACGCTACAATGAGCAGTTCTTC. As protein: CASSQRGTGGGVRYNEQFF.

The V and J genes are TRBV27 and TRBJ1-2, with 9 bases aligning to TRBD1. The CDR3 extends over 14 amino acids. Germline V gene lookup returns CDR1 MNHEY and CDR2 SMNVEV (reference sequence). Trimming removed 4 bases from V and 2 bases from J; junction bases left unmatched: 2. As DNA, the CDR3 is TGTGCCAGCAGTTCCGGACAGGGGAACTATGGCTACACCTTC. Encoded protein: CASSSGQGNYGYTF.

J is TRBJ2-2 and V is TRBV6-6; possible D gene TRBD2, 6 bases. Per germline, CDR1 MNHNY and CDR2 SVGAGI (reference sequence). The CDR3 sequence is 13 residues long. V was trimmed by 0 bases and J by 7 bases, leaving 6 bases between them. CDR3 nucleotide sequence: TGTGCCAGCAGTTACTCGGGGGGCGGGGAGCTGTTTTTT. This sequence encodes CASSYSGGGELFF.

V is TRBV5-1 and J is TRBJ1-4; the D is unclear. CDR3 size: 13 residues. The V gene lost 5 bases and the J gene lost 3 bases, with 8 bases spanning the gap. Germline V gene lookup returns CDR1 SGHRS and CDR2 YFSETQ. The CDR3 loop is CASSPTANEKLFF. CDR3 DNA: TGCGCCAGCAGTCCGACTGCTAATGAAAAACTGTTTTTT.

V usage is TRBV28 and J usage is TRBJ2-5, with D unclear. There are 15 residues in the CDR3. The germline CDR1 and CDR2 sequences are MDHEN and SYDVKM. Trimming pared 3 bases from V and 1 base from J, leaving 12 bases between. The CDR3 DNA follows: TGTGCCAGCAGTTTGGCAGGCACTCTCCAAGAGACCCAGTACTTC. Amino acids: CASSLAGTLQETQYF.

V gene TRBV18 combines with J gene TRBJ1-3; D remains unclear. With 3 bases removed from V and 4 bases from J, the gap between germline ends came to 16 bases. The CDR3 consists of 16 residues. Germline CDR1 and CDR2: KGHSH and LQKENI. The CDR3 sequence is CASSPSPRGRGNTIYF. The CDR3 coding sequence is TGTGCCAGCTCACCTTCCCCGCGAGGGCGCGGAAACACCATATATTTT.

This sequence joins TRBV28 and TRBJ1-5, with 8 bases that match TRBD1. Germline V gene sequence: CDR1 MDHEN, CDR2 SYDVKM. Trimming cost V 8 bases and J 2 bases; bases outside gene matches: 8. The CDR3 covers 15 residues. The CDR3 sequence is CASADRVRGNQPQHF. CDR3 bases: TGTGCCAGCGCGGACAGGGTTAGGGGCAATCAGCCCCAGCATTTT.

The V gene is TRBV25-1, the J gene TRBJ2-1; 10 bases align to TRBD2. V was clipped by 1 base and J by 5 bases; unmatched bases: 5. CDR1 and CDR2 (germline): MGHDK, SYGVNS. The CDR3 has 16 amino acids. This CDR3 is CASSESSGGANNEQFF. The CDR3 DNA follows: TGTGCCAGCAGTGAATCAAGCGGGGGGGCCAACAATGAGCAGTTCTTC. The full variable domain, with the rest looked up from reference TRBV25-1 and TRBJ2-1, is EADIYQTPRYLVIGTGKKITLECSQTMGHDKMYWYQQDPGMELHLIHYSYGVNSTEKGDLSSESTVSRIRTEHFPLTLESARPSHTSQYLCASSESSGGANNEQFFGPGTRLTVL.

This clone was found a few times. This chain connects TRBV5-1 to TRBJ1-4, with a weak D call TRBD1 (5 bases). V dropped 3 bases and J dropped 4 bases, with 16 bases sitting between them. The CDR3 sequence is 16 residues long. The germline V gene has CDR1 SGHRS and CDR2 YFSETQ. As DNA, the CDR3 is TGCGCCAGCAGCTATTCAACAGGCAAAGATAATGAAAAACTGTTTTTT. Translation gives CASSYSTGKDNEKLFF.

The rearrangement links TRBV6-1 to TRBJ1-5, with a tentative D call TRBD1 (6 bases). With 2 bases removed from V and 3 bases from J, the gap between germline ends came to 14 bases. The germline CDR1 and CDR2 sequences are MNHNS and SASEGT. The CDR3 runs 16 residues. CDR3 bases: TGTGCCAGCAGTGAATCGTGGACAGTCAACAATCAGCCCCAGCATTTT. Translation: CASSESWTVNNQPQHF.

The chain employs TRBV6-2 or TRBV6-3 and TRBJ1-6, with no clear D. This CDR3 spans 14 amino acids. Germline V gene lookup returns CDR1 MNHEY and CDR2 SVGEGT. Trimming stripped 7 bases from V and 7 bases from J, with 14 bases between. CDR3 amino acids: CASIPTGVNSPLHF. CDR3 coding DNA: TGTGCCAGCATCCCCACCGGGGTAAATTCACCCCTCCACTTT.

This rearrangement joins TRBV28 to TRBJ1-3; D is undetermined. With 6 bases removed from V and 6 bases from J, the gap between germline ends came to 9 bases. Germline loops: CDR1 MDHEN, CDR2 SYDVKM. CDR3 length: 12 amino acids. In DNA form, the CDR3 reads TGTGCCAGCAGCCCCCGGGTAAACACCATATATTTT. Translation gives CASSPRVNTIYF.

This rearrangement joins TRBV9 to TRBJ2-2, with a possible D match to TRBD2 (5 bases). The length of the CDR3 is 17 residues. The germline V gene encodes CDR1 SGDLS and CDR2 YYNGEE. The V and J ends lost 0 bases and 7 bases respectively, with 19 bases between them. The CDR3 region has the DNA TGTGCCAGCAGCGTAGCTCATACCCTCTCGGGGAGCGGGGAGCTGTTTTTT. Its translation is CASSVAHTLSGSGELFF.

The chain is built from TRBV11-2 and TRBJ2-5, with D possibly TRBD1 on 5 matching bases. V was clipped by 1 base and J by 12 bases, with 15 bases between them. CDR1 and CDR2 (germline): SGHAT, FQNNGV. This CDR3 has 13 residues. CDR3 protein: CASSLGSGRVEYF. The CDR3 DNA reads TGTGCCAGCAGCTTAGGATCTGGCAGGGTTGAGTACTTC. Filled out from reference TRBV11-2 and TRBJ2-5, the complete variable domain reads EAGVAQSPRYKIIEKRQSVAFWCNPISGHATLYWYQQILGQGPKLLIQFQNNGVVDDSQLPKDRFSAERLKGVDSTLKIQPAKLEDSAVYLCASSLGSGRVEYFGPGTRLLVL.

In DNA, the CDR3 is TGTGCCAGCAGTCGCCGGGGGGCGGCCGGGGAGCTGTTTTTT. Translating gives CASSRRGAAGELFF. The chain joins TRBV6-5 to TRBJ2-2; D perhaps matches TRBD2 (7 bases). The CDR3 runs 14 residues. The germline CDR1 and CDR2 sequences are MNHEY and SVGAGI. V was trimmed by 5 bases and J by 6 bases, leaving 13 bases between them.

The chain employs TRBV6-5 and TRBJ1-1, with a possible D match to TRBD1 (5 bases). This CDR3 is built from 14 residues. Looked up from germline, CDR1 is MNHEY and CDR2 is SVGAGI. The V end was cut by 6 bases, the J end by 0 bases, with 11 bases between. The DNA of the CDR3 is TGTGCCAGCAGCAACGCAGGGTTGAACACTGAAGCTTTCTTT. It yields the protein CASSNAGLNTEAFF.

The genes are TRBV7-9 and TRBJ2-7; 14 bases agree with TRBD2. Germline V gene sequence: CDR1 SEHNR, CDR2 FQNEAQ (reference sequence). The CDR3 sequence is 15 residues long. J lost 4 bases, V lost 5 bases, and 4 bases had no gene match. CDR3 in DNA: TGTGCCAGCAGCAGACGGACTAGCGGGGGGTACGAGCAGTACTTC. Its protein is CASSRRTSGGYEQYF.

The chain carries TRBV7-8 and TRBJ2-5; TRBD2 matches at 7 bases. The CDR3 has 15 amino acids. Germline-derived CDR1 and CDR2 are SGHVS and FQNEAQ. The J segment lost 7 bases and the V segment lost 5 bases, leaving 13 bases of the junction unmatched. CDR3 loop: CASSLAGGLDGTQYF. Here the CDR3 DNA reads TGTGCCAGCAGCCTTGCAGGCGGACTAGATGGGACCCAGTACTTC.

The J gene is TRBJ2-3, the V gene TRBV4-1, with 10 bases that match TRBD2. The CDR3 has 15 residues. V dropped 5 bases and J dropped 5; count of bases not matched to a gene: 7. Germline V gene data show CDR1 as MGHRA and CDR2 as YSYEKL. CDR3 in amino acids: CASSIKSGGEDTQYF. The CDR3 DNA is TGCGCCAGCAGCATAAAAAGCGGGGGGGAAGATACGCAGTATTTT.

This clone turned up a few times. The chain links TRBV20-1 to TRBJ2-5; 7 nucleotides match TRBD1. From germline, CDR1 is DFQATT and CDR2 SNEGSKA (reference sequence). Trimming cost V 3 bases and J 4 bases; bases outside gene matches: 5. The CDR3 sequence is 13 residues long. The CDR3 DNA is TGCAGTGCTAGTAGGGGGCAGCGAGAGACCCAGTACTTC. Translating it yields CSASRGQRETQYF.

The gene calls are TRBV24-1 and TRBJ2-1, with 8 nucleotides matching TRBD2. This CDR3 has 16 residues. CDR1 and CDR2 (germline): KGHDR, SFDVKD. V trimming: 7 bases; J trimming: 9 bases; junction bases outside the gene matches: 16. The CDR3 region is CATRGGTAGGYGEQFF. DNA of the CDR3: TGTGCCACCAGAGGGGGAACGGCGGGGGGCTACGGTGAGCAGTTCTTC.

There are a few counts of this clone. V usage is TRBV4-3 and J usage is TRBJ2-7, with D possibly being TRBD1 (6 bases). The CDR3 is 15 residues long. Trimming took off 2 bases at V and 1 base at J, with 12 bases between the two ends. The V gene's germline CDR1 is LGHNA and CDR2 YSLEER. In nucleotides, the CDR3 is TGCGCCAGCAGCCAAACCGAGGACAGTTCCTACGAGCAGTACTTC. It encodes CASSQTEDSSYEQYF.